The rows below give T cell receptor beta chains drawn from one sample of a study of neurological immune-mediated disorders. TCRdb used MiXCR to reprocess the 5' RACE reads, holding one entry per CDR3 protein. The sample contains more than 40,000 distinct CDR3 sequences, around 3.3% of which appear only once. The source material was PBMCs. These TCRs come from a woman aged 45 to 65 with multiple sclerosis. Each CDR3 is given with its conserved first and last residue. A D gene is named only where the DNA matches it firmly. Clone size is stated in some rows and not others, as once, few, many or a class when expanded.

.	TRBJ2-1	TRBV12-3/TRBV12-4	medium-sized	CASRKQGGEFF	TGTGCCAGCAGAAAACAGGGTGGTGAGTTCTTC
TRBD2	TRBJ2-1	TRBV7-8	many	CASNQREGYNEQFF	TGTGCCAGCAACCAGCGGGAGGGGTACAATGAGCAGTTCTTC
.	TRBJ2-5	TRBV10-3	many	CAIGRGQETQYF	TGTGCCATCGGCCGTGGACAAGAGACCCAGTACTTC
.	TRBJ2-2	TRBV18	.	CASSAVGNTGELFF	TGTGCCAGCTCGGCGGTGGGGAACACCGGGGAGCTGTTTTTT
TRBD1	TRBJ2-5	TRBV24-1	many	CATSDRQGPEETQYF	TGTGCCACCAGTGATCGACAGGGCCCTGAAGAGACCCAGTACTTC
TRBD2	TRBJ2-1	TRBV6-6	many	CASRRSGSTPNEQFF	TGTGCCAGCAGGAGAAGCGGGAGTACCCCCAATGAGCAGTTCTTC
.	TRBJ2-1	TRBV20-1	many	CSASKLVKGNEQFF	TGCAGTGCTAGTAAACTTGTCAAGGGGAATGAGCAGTTCTTC
.	TRBJ2-1	TRBV2	many	CASSFIIEQFF	TGTGCCAGCTCGTTCATTATTGAGCAGTTCTTC
.	TRBJ2-7	TRBV5-1	many	CASSQAGTRSYEQYF	TGCGCCAGCAGCCAAGCCGGGACAAGATCCTACGAGCAGTACTTC
.	TRBJ1-5	TRBV6-2/TRBV6-3	.	CASTSPGPSNQPQHF	TGTGCCAGCACCTCCCCGGGTCCTAGCAATCAGCCCCAGCATTTT
.	TRBJ2-3	TRBV20-1	many	CSARDQLEFADTQYF	TGCAGTGCTAGAGATCAATTAGAGTTCGCAGATACGCAGTATTTT
TRBD1	TRBJ1-1	TRBV6-2/TRBV6-3	many	CASSYSEGAAEAFF	TGTGCCAGCAGTTATTCAGAGGGGGCCGCTGAAGCTTTCTTT
TRBD2	TRBJ2-3	TRBV20-1	many	CSARDWGSGGSDTQYF	TGCAGTGCTAGAGATTGGGGGAGCGGGGGGTCAGATACGCAGTATTTT
.	TRBJ2-5	TRBV12-3/TRBV12-4	many	CASSFRETQYF	TGTGCCAGCAGTTTTAGGGAGACCCAGTACTTC
.	TRBJ2-1	TRBV10-3	many	CAITYAGGNEQFF	TGTGCCATCACGTACGCCGGGGGCAATGAGCAGTTCTTC
TRBD2	TRBJ2-5	TRBV20-1	many	CSASPGGLAGGPVEETQYF	TGCAGTGCTAGTCCCGGGGGGCTAGCGGGAGGACCTGTTGAGGAGACCCAGTACTTC
.	TRBJ2-7	TRBV18	many	CASSPLSRGDLEQYF	TGTGCCAGCTCACCACTTTCCAGGGGAGACCTCGAGCAGTACTTC
.	TRBJ2-4	TRBV4-1	.	CASSPREGRIAKNIQYF	TGCGCCAGCAGCCCCCGCGAGGGTCGGATAGCCAAAAACATTCAGTACTTC
.	TRBJ1-1	TRBV2	many	CASIQGVEAFF	TGTGCCAGCATCCAGGGAGTTGAAGCTTTCTTT
TRBD2	TRBJ2-1	TRBV20-1	many	CSARDGRLAGGVGYNEQFF	TGCAGTGCTAGAGATGGCAGACTAGCGGGAGGGGTGGGCTACAATGAGCAGTTCTTC
.	TRBJ1-2	TRBV5-1	many	CASSLEGGFNYGYTF	TGCGCCAGCAGCTTGGAGGGAGGGTTTAACTATGGCTACACCTTC
TRBD2	TRBJ2-5	TRBV7-2	many	CASSSTSGGRQETQYF	TGTGCCAGCAGCTCAACTAGCGGGGGGCGACAAGAGACCCAGTACTTC
TRBD1	TRBJ1-1	TRBV29-1	many	CSVARGQATEAFF	TGCAGCGTTGCCAGGGGGCAGGCCACTGAAGCTTTCTTT
TRBD2	TRBJ2-2	TRBV7-8	many	CASSPGLAGEDGELFF	TGTGCCAGCAGCCCAGGACTAGCGGGGGAGGACGGGGAGCTGTTTTTT
TRBD1	TRBJ2-1	TRBV12-3/TRBV12-4	many	CASSSTRTGGNEQFF	TGTGCCAGCAGTTCAACCCGGACAGGAGGCAATGAGCAGTTCTTC
TRBD1	TRBJ1-1	TRBV10-1	few	CASSDSDRGKAFF	TGCGCCAGCAGTGACTCGGACAGGGGCAAAGCTTTCTTT
.	TRBJ1-1	TRBV12-3/TRBV12-4	many	CASSLGDRLMNTEAFF	TGTGCCAGCAGCCTTGGGGACCGTCTGATGAACACTGAAGCTTTCTTT
TRBD2	TRBJ2-3	TRBV20-1	many	CSAGGGDLSTDTQYF	TGCAGTGCTGGGGGGGGGGACTTGAGCACAGATACGCAGTATTTT
.	TRBJ2-5	TRBV5-1	many	CASSPLSRATLRETQYF	TGCGCCAGCAGCCCCTTGAGTCGAGCGACCCTACGTGAGACCCAGTACTTC
.	TRBJ2-5	TRBV5-1	many	CASSLEGKTQYF	TGCGCCAGCAGCTTGGAAGGGAAGACCCAGTACTTC
TRBD1	TRBJ2-1	TRBV27	many	CASSPRQGAKGYNEQFF	TGTGCCAGCAGTCCAAGACAGGGGGCAAAGGGCTACAATGAGCAGTTCTTC
.	TRBJ1-1	TRBV6-4	.	CASSAGGGNTEAFF	TGTGCCAGCAGCGCCGGCGGGGGGAACACTGAAGCTTTCTTT
.	TRBJ2-1	TRBV9	many	CASSVLIWRPSMANEQFF	TGTGCCAGCAGCGTACTCATCTGGAGACCGTCAATGGCCAATGAGCAGTTCTTC
.	TRBJ1-1	TRBV20-1	many	CSARDQVIGTEAFF	TGCAGTGCTAGAGATCAGGTGATAGGGACTGAAGCTTTCTTT
.	TRBJ2-5	TRBV4-1	many	CASSQERATVGRETQYF	TGCGCCAGCAGCCAAGAGAGGGCCACAGTCGGGCGAGAGACCCAGTACTTC
.	TRBJ1-4	TRBV6-5	many	CASSPHAAGPATNEKLFF	TGTGCCAGCAGTCCACACGCCGCCGGGCCTGCAACTAATGAAAAACTGTTTTTT
TRBD2	TRBJ2-1	TRBV5-1	many	CASSFSGRVDWNEQFF	TGCGCCAGCAGCTTTAGCGGGAGGGTAGATTGGAATGAGCAGTTCTTC
TRBD1	TRBJ1-6	TRBV7-6	many	CASSPGQENSPLHF	TGTGCCAGCAGCCCCGGACAGGAAAATTCACCCCTCCACTTT
.	TRBJ2-5	TRBV12-3/TRBV12-4	many	CASSRDSNQETQYF	TGTGCCAGCAGTCGGGACTCCAACCAAGAGACCCAGTACTTC
.	TRBJ1-2	TRBV14	many	CASSQQGRIYGYTF	TGTGCCAGCAGCCAACAAGGACGGATTTATGGCTACACCTTC
TRBD2	TRBJ2-1	TRBV20-1	many	CSAASGRQDEQFF	TGCAGTGCTGCTAGCGGGCGGCAGGATGAGCAGTTCTTC
TRBD1	TRBJ1-1	TRBV20-1	many	CSWTGKNTEAFF	TGCAGTTGGACAGGAAAGAACACTGAAGCTTTCTTT
.	TRBJ2-5	TRBV4-2	many	CASSTGTSPEETQYF	TGTGCCAGCAGCACGGGAACTAGTCCCGAAGAGACCCAGTACTTC
.	TRBJ1-1	TRBV7-2	many	CASRLDRDPSGAFF	TGTGCCAGCAGGTTGGACAGAGACCCTTCAGGGGCTTTCTTT
.	TRBJ1-1	TRBV5-1	many	CASSLQGYTEAFF	TGCGCCAGCAGCTTGCAGGGGTATACTGAAGCTTTCTTT
.	TRBJ2-2	TRBV10-3	medium-sized	CAISESSWNTGELFF	TGTGCCATCAGTGAGTCGTCCTGGAACACCGGGGAGCTGTTTTTT
.	TRBJ1-2	TRBV27	many	CASSPISVRGNYGYTF	TGTGCCAGCAGTCCCATATCAGTCCGTGGGAACTATGGCTACACCTTC
TRBD2	TRBJ2-2	TRBV7-2	many	CASSKTSAVTNTGELFF	TGTGCCAGCAGCAAGACTAGCGCCGTCACGAACACCGGGGAGCTGTTTTTT
.	TRBJ1-3	TRBV6-5	many	CASGSTGRASGNTIYF	TGTGCCAGCGGATCGACCGGCAGGGCGAGTGGAAACACCATATATTTT
TRBD1	TRBJ1-3	TRBV5-1	many	CASSFGTGGNTIYF	TGCGCCAGCAGCTTTGGGACAGGGGGAAACACCATATATTTT
.	TRBJ2-2	TRBV10-2	many	CASSEIGNTGELFF	TGCGCCAGCAGTGAGATCGGGAACACCGGGGAGCTGTTTTTT
TRBD1	TRBJ2-1	TRBV20-1	medium-sized	CSARDLGTAYNEQFF	TGCAGTGCTAGAGATCTCGGGACAGCATACAATGAGCAGTTCTTC
TRBD1	TRBJ2-1	TRBV3-1	many	CASSRRTGTGHLEQFF	TGTGCCAGCAGCCGAAGAACCGGGACAGGGCATTTAGAGCAGTTCTTC
TRBD2	TRBJ2-1	TRBV20-1	many	CSARKTSGRYNEQFF	TGCAGTGCTAGAAAGACTAGCGGGAGGTATAATGAGCAGTTCTTC
.	TRBJ1-1	TRBV12-3/TRBV12-4	many	CASSPPWDTEAFF	TGTGCCAGCAGTCCCCCGTGGGACACTGAAGCTTTCTTT
.	TRBJ2-7	TRBV20-1	many	CSARIGDPYEQYF	TGCAGTGCTAGAATAGGCGACCCTTACGAGCAGTACTTC
TRBD1	TRBJ1-1	TRBV12-3/TRBV12-4	many	CASSLVLGDRAEAFF	TGTGCCAGCAGTTTAGTTTTGGGGGACAGGGCTGAAGCTTTCTTT
TRBD2	TRBJ2-5	TRBV5-6	many	CASSSGTRVETQYF	TGTGCCAGCAGCTCCGGGACTAGGGTGGAGACCCAGTACTTC